Presented here are 10 T cell receptor beta chains from one specimen sequenced in a study of blood T cell repertoires in COVID-19. Sequencing was performed with immunoSEQ multiplex PCR; in TCRdb, only in-frame clones are kept and a portion is missing. The sample lists about half a million clones; nearly 90% were seen once. What was sequenced was peripheral blood. The receptors shown here come from a young man with COVID-19, enrolled during active disease.

This chain uses TRBV11-3 with TRBJ2-7; TRBD1 matches at 8 bases. The V segment lost 1 base and the J segment 0 bases; nucleotides outside the gene matches: 5. The CDR3 loop spans 16 amino acids. The germline gives CDR1 SGHNT, CDR2 YENEEA. The CDR3 sequence: CASSLGDRGPSYEQYF. For the CDR3, the DNA is TGTGCCAGCAGCTTAGGCGACAGGGGTCCCTCCTACGAGCAGTACTTC.

J is TRBJ2-5 and V is TRBV5-1; TRBD2 matches 13 bases. V trimming: 5 bases; J trimming: 4 bases; junction bases outside the gene matches: 5. From germline, CDR1 is SGHRS and CDR2 YFSETQ. This CDR3 has 15 residues. The CDR3 spells CASRSGLAGRETQYF. The CDR3 DNA reads as TGCGCCAGCAGGTCGGGACTAGCGGGAAGAGAGACCCAGTACTTC.

As DNA, the CDR3 is TGTGCCAAAACTAGACAGGACCAAGAGACCCAGTACTTC. This translates into CAKTRQDQETQYF. The rearrangement uses TRBV6-5 and TRBJ2-5; D is perhaps TRBD1 (6 bases). CDR3 size: 13 residues. V lost 10 bases, J lost 0 bases, and 12 bases lay in between. The germline CDR1 and CDR2 sequences are MNHEY and SVGAGI.

This chain uses TRBV18 with TRBJ2-5; 9 bases are shared with TRBD1. Per germline, CDR1 KGHSH and CDR2 LQKENI. The CDR3 has 15 amino acids. The V and J ends lost 4 bases and 0 bases, in that order; junction bases with no gene match: 3. The CDR3 here is CASSRQGGNQETQYF. The CDR3 DNA reads TGTGCCAGCTCACGACAGGGGGGAAACCAAGAGACCCAGTACTTC. Full variable domain (rest looked up from reference TRBV18 and TRBJ2-5): NAGVMQNPRHLVRRRGQEARLRCSPMKGHSHVYWYRQLPEEGLKFMVYLQKENIIDESGMPKERFSAEFPKEGPSILRIQQVVRGDSAAYFCASSRQGGNQETQYFGPGTRLLVL.

The chain has TRBV12-5 and TRBJ1-5; TRBD1 agrees at 11 bases. Germline V gives CDR1 LGHNT, CDR2 FRNRAP. V lost 3 bases to trimming and J lost 4 bases; unmatched junction nucleotides: 8. This CDR3 spans 17 amino acids. The CDR3 coding sequence is TGTGCTAGTGGTTTAACCCGCGGGACAGGGGGTAATCAGCCCCAGCATTTT. It translates to CASGLTRGTGGNQPQHF.

In its sample, this clone was seen once. V is TRBV15 and J is TRBJ2-7, with a tentative D call TRBD2 (5 bases). From germline, CDR1 is LNHNV and CDR2 YYDKDF (reference sequence). The ends were cut back, 1 base at V and 4 bases at J, with 14 bases in the middle. The CDR3 spans 15 residues. This chain's CDR3 is CATSRVGGAGYEQYF. DNA for the CDR3: TGTGCCACCAGCAGAGTTGGAGGCGCCGGGTACGAGCAGTACTTC.

The chain links TRBV6-2 or TRBV6-3 to TRBJ2-3, with D possibly matching TRBD2 (5 bases). The CDR3 has 14 residues. Trimming stripped 2 bases from V and 0 bases from J, with 6 bases between. CDR1 is MNHEY and CDR2 is SVGEGT in the germline V gene. CDR3 region: CASSYGGSTDTQYF. In DNA, the CDR3 is TGTGCCAGCAGTTACGGCGGGAGCACAGATACGCAGTATTTT.

This chain joins TRBV5-5 and TRBJ2-1, with D maybe TRBD1 (7 bases). From germline, CDR1 is SGHKS and CDR2 YYEKEE (reference sequence). The CDR3 runs to 14 residues. V dropped 1 base and J dropped 10 bases, with 15 bases sitting between them. CDR3 bases: TGTGCCAGCAGCTTGTATGGGGCGGGACAGGAGCAGTTCTTC. Translation gives CASSLYGAGQEQFF.

This clone was found a few times. The junction shows a germline mismatch at one end, possibly a read error. The gene calls are TRBV7-8 and TRBJ2-7, with 8 bases aligning to TRBD1. The CDR3 extends over 15 amino acids. CDR1 SGHVS and CDR2 FQNEAQ come from the germline V gene. Here the CDR3 DNA reads TGTGCCAGCAGTTTAGGGGGATCAGGGGGCGACGAGCAGTACTTC. Protein sequence: CASSLGGSGGDEQYF.

The rearrangement links TRBV11-2 to TRBJ2-3, with unresolved D. The CDR3 length is 13 residues. The V end lost 1 base, the J end lost 2 bases, and 4 bases lay between the germline ends. Looked up from germline, CDR1 is SGHAT and CDR2 is FQNNGV. The DNA of the CDR3 is TGTGCCAGCAGCTTAGTTTACACAGATACGCAGTATTTT. Its translation is CASSLVYTDTQYF.